This record covers a single T cell receptor beta chain. This entry comes from a study of blood T cell repertoires in COVID-19. The overall study: The United States, Italy and Spain provided the acute and convalescent COVID-19 samples. From T cells, B-cell-depleted T cells, or PBMCs came the material, which was cDNA or gDNA.

The germline V gene encodes CDR1 SNHLY and CDR2 FYNNEI. The CDR3 length is 15 residues. Trimming cost V 6 bases and J 0 bases, with 11 bases left between them. Study processing details: Using reference gene primer amplification, nucleated cell counts were estimated. Generated by immunoSEQ multiplex PCR, the TCRdb table keeps only in-frame clones and is missing some. V and J calls and clone size are copied from that table; D and trimming were computed from the DNA. The profile shows approximately 94,000 clones, around four fifths of them singletons. The TCR comes from a man between 50 and 59 years old with active or convalescent COVID-19. This chain links TRBV2 with TRBJ1-4; possible D gene TRBD1, 6 bases. Material: peripheral blood. The CDR3 protein is CASREDRATNEKLFF. For the CDR3, the DNA is TGTGCCAGCAGGGAGGACAGAGCAACTAATGAAAAACTGTTTTTT.